Listed below are T cell receptor beta chains from one sample, sequenced in a study of regulatory T cells in long-lasting Graves disease. TCRdb redid the calling of the multiplex PCR reads with MiXCR, one entry per CDR3 protein. The sample holds about 560,000 distinct CDR3 sequences; roughly 16% are singletons and the top ten take about 12%. This sample also appeared in a second study, on T cells in Graves' hyperthyroidism and ophthalmopathy.

This specimen consisted of peripheral blood mononuclear cells (PBMCs), obtained at new diagnosis, from a patient treated with antithyroid drugs. The receptors were gathered from a young man with Graves disease. Each CDR3 is given with its conserved first and last residue. A D gene is named only where the DNA matches it firmly. Not every row has a clone size; where given, it reads once, few, many or a size class.

V	size	D	J	CDR3	DNA
TRBV27	many	.	TRBJ2-5	CASRITGQETQYF	TGTGCCAGCCGAATAACAGGACAAGAGACCCAGTACTTC
TRBV5-1	.	.	TRBJ1-2	CASSNRDAGEGGYTF	TGTGCCAGCAGCAACCGGGACGCCGGGGAGGGGGGCTACACCTTC
TRBV6-1	.	TRBD2	TRBJ2-5	CASSDWGGGQYF	TGTGCCAGCAGTGACTGGGGGGGGGGCCAGTACTTC
TRBV6-1	few	TRBD1	TRBJ2-2	CASRKPGQGNTGELFF	TGTGCCAGCAGAAAGCCGGGACAGGGGAACACCGGGGAGCTGTTTTTT
TRBV27	few	.	TRBJ2-1	CASSLVGLYNEQFF	TGTGCCAGCAGTTTAGTAGGGCTCTACAATGAGCAGTTCTTC
TRBV10-3	many	.	TRBJ2-1	CAISESTEGYNEQFF	TGTGCCATCAGTGAGTCAACGGAGGGGTACAATGAGCAGTTCTTC
TRBV11-2	many	.	TRBJ2-3	CASSSGGQNTDTQYF	TGTGCCAGCAGCTCGGGGGGACAGAACACAGATACGCAGTATTTT
TRBV30	many	.	TRBJ2-5	CAWSLGAQETQYF	TGTGCCTGGAGCCTGGGGGCCCAAGAGACCCAGTACTTC
TRBV7-9	few	TRBD1	TRBJ1-3	CASQTGAGNTIYF	TGTGCCAGCCAGACAGGGGCTGGAAACACCATATATTTT
TRBV27	few	.	TRBJ1-2	CASRAGRNYNYGYTF	TGTGCCTCCCGTGCCGGCAGGAACTATAACTATGGCTACACCTTC
TRBV20-1	few	.	TRBJ1-1	CSARAVKGADTEAFF	TGCAGTGCTAGAGCGGTGAAGGGCGCGGACACTGAAGCTTTCTTT
TRBV29-1	many	.	TRBJ2-5	CSAGTAGWETQYF	TGCAGCGCTGGGACCGCAGGGTGGGAGACCCAGTACTTC
TRBV15	.	.	TRBJ1-5	CATSSWGGAGRNQPQHF	TGTGCCACCAGCAGCTGGGGGGGGGCGGGTAGGAATCAGCCCCAGCATTTT
TRBV28	many	.	TRBJ2-7	CASSNHDRSSYEQYF	TGTGCCAGCAGTAACCATGACAGGAGCTCCTACGAGCAGTACTTC
TRBV6-2/TRBV6-3	many	TRBD1	TRBJ2-7	CASSPRTGIAYEQYF	TGTGCCAGCAGCCCAAGGACAGGGATCGCCTACGAGCAGTACTTC
TRBV11-3	few	TRBD1	TRBJ2-7	CASSKESGQGYEQYF	TGTGCCAGCAGCAAGGAATCGGGACAGGGGTACGAGCAGTACTTC
TRBV9	.	.	TRBJ2-1	CASSVAGLDNEQFF	TGTGCCAGCAGCGTAGCGGGTCTGGACAATGAGCAGTTCTTC
TRBV18	.	.	TRBJ1-1	CASFPDTRMNTEAFF	TGTGCCAGCTTCCCGGACACCCGTATGAACACTGAAGCTTTCTTT
TRBV12-3/TRBV12-4	many	.	TRBJ1-2	CASSLASTRGYTF	TGTGCCAGCAGTTTAGCGTCGACTCGGGGCTACACCTTC
TRBV2	many	.	TRBJ1-4	CASSFFLTATNEKLFF	TGTGCCAGCAGTTTTTTCTTGACAGCAACTAATGAAAAACTGTTTTTT
TRBV15	.	.	TRBJ2-7	CATSRDGLGSGYEQYF	TGTGCCACCAGCAGAGATGGTCTCGGGTCTGGCTACGAGCAGTACTTC
TRBV27	many	.	TRBJ1-1	CASSSTGTSGINTEAFF	TGTGCCAGCAGTTCAACCGGGACAAGCGGGATAAACACTGAAGCTTTCTTT
TRBV25-1	many	.	TRBJ1-5	CASSEGGRLNQPQHF	TGTGCCAGCAGTGAAGGCGGCAGGCTTAATCAGCCCCAGCATTTT
TRBV20-1	many	.	TRBJ2-1	CSARNWGRVDNEQFF	TGCAGTGCTAGGAACTGGGGACGTGTGGACAATGAGCAGTTCTTC
TRBV28	many	TRBD1	TRBJ2-7	CASSPQRTGHPYEQYF	TGTGCCAGCAGTCCCCAGAGGACAGGCCACCCCTACGAGCAGTACTTC
TRBV29-1	.	.	TRBJ2-7	CSVEWGSGYEQYF	TGCAGCGTTGAATGGGGATCCGGCTACGAGCAGTACTTC
TRBV20-1	many	.	TRBJ2-7	CSASKGGYEQYF	TGCAGTGCTAGCAAGGGAGGCTACGAGCAGTACTTC
TRBV28	few	.	TRBJ2-1	CASSFYRESMDNEQFF	TGTGCCAGCAGTTTTTATAGGGAGAGTATGGACAATGAGCAGTTCTTC
TRBV28	many	TRBD2	TRBJ2-7	CASTPPAGAGLKNYEQYF	TGTGCCAGCACCCCCCCCGCGGGAGCCGGGTTAAAAAACTACGAGCAGTACTTC
TRBV12-3/TRBV12-4	many	TRBD2	TRBJ2-3	CASSFPGTSGIPDTQYF	TGTGCCAGCAGTTTTCCGGGGACTAGCGGGATCCCAGATACGCAGTATTTT
TRBV19	.	TRBD1	TRBJ2-2	CASSILVGQGVLFNTGELFF	TGTGCCAGTAGTATTTTGGTGGGACAGGGGGTTTTATTCAACACCGGGGAGCTGTTTTTT
TRBV5-1	few	TRBD2	TRBJ2-7	CASSLDSGSGTGYEQYF	TGTGCCAGCAGCTTGGATAGCGGGAGCGGCACGGGCTACGAGCAGTACTTC
TRBV10-2	.	TRBD1	TRBJ2-1	CASSWTGGYEQFF	TGCGCCAGCAGTTGGACAGGGGGCTATGAGCAGTTCTTC
TRBV6-2/TRBV6-3	few	.	TRBJ2-1	CASSYRPSSYNEQSF	TGTGCCAGCAGTTACCGTCCGAGCTCCTACAATGAGCAGTCCTTC
TRBV18	.	.	TRBJ1-2	CASSPPGLVPGYTF	TGTGCCAGCTCACCACCAGGGTTAGTCCCGGGCTACACCTTC
TRBV4-1	once	.	TRBJ1-1	CASSRPQGSNTEAFF	TGCGCCAGCAGCCGACCACAGGGTTCTAACACTGAAGCTTTCTTT
TRBV5-4	.	TRBD1	TRBJ1-1	CASSPAGTGYQNTEAFF	TGTGCCAGCAGCCCCGCCGGGACAGGGTACCAGAACACTGAAGCTTTCTTT
TRBV3-1	few	.	TRBJ1-4	CASSHPEPEKLFF	TGTGCCAGCAGCCACCCCGAGCCGGAAAAACTGTTTTTT
TRBV28	many	.	TRBJ2-3	CASSLWGGTATDTQYF	TGTGCCAGCAGTTTATGGGGGGGGACAGCCACAGATACGCAGTATTTT
TRBV2	many	.	TRBJ2-7	CASKRGGGASSYEQYF	TGTGCCAGCAAAAGGGGGGGGGGAGCGAGCTCCTACGAGCAGTACTTC
TRBV28	many	.	TRBJ1-3	CASARLSGTTGNTIYF	TGTGCCAGCGCACGACTATCCGGGACAACTGGAAACACCATATATTTT
TRBV11-3	.	TRBD2	TRBJ2-6	CASSPSSGSPSSGANVLTF	TGTGCCAGCAGCCCATCTAGCGGGAGCCCGTCCTCTGGGGCCAACGTCCTGACTTTC
TRBV7-9	.	TRBD1	TRBJ1-4	CASSNNQGGGNEKLFF	TGTGCCAGCAGCAATAATCAGGGGGGGGGTAATGAAAAACTGTTTTTT
TRBV6-1	many	.	TRBJ1-3	CASSEAGGNTIYF	TGTGCCAGCAGTGAAGCCGGAGGAAACACCATATATTTT
TRBV5-1	few	TRBD1	TRBJ2-3	CASSFQGARTDTQYF	TGCGCCAGCAGCTTCCAGGGGGCTCGCACAGATACGCAGTATTTT
TRBV6-1	many	.	TRBJ2-7	CASSTLGGAYEQYF	TGTGCCAGCAGCACCTTGGGCGGAGCCTACGAGCAGTACTTC
TRBV18	once	.	TRBJ1-1	CASTPVRQLSTEAFF	TGTGCCAGCACACCCGTTAGACAGCTGAGCACTGAAGCTTTCTTT
TRBV18	.	TRBD1	TRBJ1-1	CASSPPKGARETEAFF	TGTGCCAGCTCACCTCCCAAGGGGGCGCGGGAGACTGAAGCTTTCTTT
TRBV7-3	.	.	TRBJ2-1	CASSSTGSNEQFF	TGTGCCAGCAGCTCCACAGGGTCCAATGAGCAGTTCTTC
TRBV12-5	few	TRBD2	TRBJ2-2	CASGFSSGITGGLFF	TGTGCTAGTGGTTTTAGTAGCGGGATAACCGGGGGGCTGTTTTTT